A selection of T cell receptor beta chains follows, all from one sample in a study of PD-1 blockade in classical Hodgkin lymphoma. Sequenced by immunoSEQ multiplex PCR; TCRdb stores in-frame clones only, minus some. The sample gives 5,500 to 6,500 clones, roughly 67% of which show up once; approximately 13% is in the top ten. Sample: CD8+ T cells from blood, taken before the fourth cycle of nivolumab. The receptors originated from a human donor with classical Hodgkin lymphoma. Each CDR3 is given with its conserved first and last residue. The D gene is left open where the match is weak. The size entry is marked missing in some rows and otherwise reads once, few, many or a size class.

d_call: NA; cdr3_length: 16; v_call: TRBV5-4; j_call: TRBJ2-7; clone_size: NA; cdr3_nt: TGTGCCAGCAGCCGGGATAATAGCGCGACCTCCTACGAGCAGTACTTC; cdr3_aa: CASSRDNSATSYEQYF
d_call: TRBD1; cdr3_length: 13; v_call: TRBV5-6; j_call: TRBJ2-1; clone_size: few; cdr3_nt: TGTGCCAGCAGCGGAGTGGGGTGGGCAGGGGGGTTCTTC; cdr3_aa: CASSGVGWAGGFF
d_call: NA; cdr3_length: 14; v_call: TRBV7-9; j_call: TRBJ2-7; clone_size: NA; cdr3_nt: TGTGCCAGCAGCTCCACAGGGCTCACCTACGAGCAGTACTTC; cdr3_aa: CASSSTGLTYEQYF
d_call: NA; cdr3_length: 12; v_call: TRBV5-1; j_call: TRBJ2-5; clone_size: NA; cdr3_nt: TGCGCCAGCAGCTTGGCCATGGAGACCCAGTACTTC; cdr3_aa: CASSLAMETQYF
d_call: NA; cdr3_length: 15; v_call: TRBV28; j_call: TRBJ2-5; clone_size: NA; cdr3_nt: TGTGCCAGCAGTTTATCATGGGACATGCAAGAGACCCAGTACTTC; cdr3_aa: CASSLSWDMQETQYF
d_call: TRBD2; cdr3_length: 16; v_call: TRBV7-9; j_call: TRBJ2-5; clone_size: NA; cdr3_nt: TGTGCCAGCAGCTTGGGGACTAGCGGGGTCCAAGAGACCCAGTACTTC; cdr3_aa: CASSLGTSGVQETQYF
d_call: NA; cdr3_length: 17; v_call: TRBV29-1; j_call: TRBJ2-1; clone_size: NA; cdr3_nt: TGCAGCGTTGAAAAAAGGGAACGGGCTAGATTTTACAATGAGCAGTTCTTC; cdr3_aa: CSVEKRERARFYNEQFF
d_call: NA; cdr3_length: 14; v_call: TRBV7-9; j_call: TRBJ2-3; clone_size: NA; cdr3_nt: TGTGCCAGCGCAACCAGTACTAGCACAGATACGCAGTATTTT; cdr3_aa: CASATSTSTDTQYF
d_call: TRBD1; cdr3_length: 16; v_call: TRBV5-6; j_call: TRBJ2-7; clone_size: NA; cdr3_nt: TGTGCCAGCAGCTTGTTTTTTGGGACAGGGTTTTTGGAGCAGTACTTC; cdr3_aa: CASSLFFGTGFLEQYF
d_call: TRBD1; cdr3_length: 16; v_call: TRBV10-3; j_call: TRBJ2-5; clone_size: NA; cdr3_nt: TGTGCCATCAGTGAAGGGACAGGTCCTGGGGGGGAGACCCAGTACTTC; cdr3_aa: CAISEGTGPGGETQYF
d_call: TRBD1; cdr3_length: 16; v_call: TRBV28; j_call: TRBJ1-2; clone_size: NA; cdr3_nt: TGTGCCAGCAGCCTCGCGCAGGGGGCCCGAAACTATGGCTACACCTTC; cdr3_aa: CASSLAQGARNYGYTF
d_call: NA; cdr3_length: 15; v_call: TRBV19; j_call: TRBJ1-4; clone_size: NA; cdr3_nt: TGTGCCAGTAGTATGTCGGAAGTCTTGGATGAAAAACTGTTTTTT; cdr3_aa: CASSMSEVLDEKLFF
d_call: NA; cdr3_length: 13; v_call: TRBV7-2; j_call: TRBJ1-2; clone_size: few; cdr3_nt: TGTGCCAGCAGCCCCCCACGCGAGGAGGGCTACACCTTC; cdr3_aa: CASSPPREEGYTF
d_call: NA; cdr3_length: 14; v_call: TRBV28; j_call: TRBJ2-3; clone_size: NA; cdr3_nt: TGTGCCAGCAGTTTCTTAGCGGGCACAGATACGCAGTATTTT; cdr3_aa: CASSFLAGTDTQYF
d_call: NA; cdr3_length: 15; v_call: TRBV28; j_call: TRBJ2-2; clone_size: NA; cdr3_nt: TGTGCCAGCAGTGGCCGCAGGGATGACACCGGGGAGCTGTTTTTT; cdr3_aa: CASSGRRDDTGELFF